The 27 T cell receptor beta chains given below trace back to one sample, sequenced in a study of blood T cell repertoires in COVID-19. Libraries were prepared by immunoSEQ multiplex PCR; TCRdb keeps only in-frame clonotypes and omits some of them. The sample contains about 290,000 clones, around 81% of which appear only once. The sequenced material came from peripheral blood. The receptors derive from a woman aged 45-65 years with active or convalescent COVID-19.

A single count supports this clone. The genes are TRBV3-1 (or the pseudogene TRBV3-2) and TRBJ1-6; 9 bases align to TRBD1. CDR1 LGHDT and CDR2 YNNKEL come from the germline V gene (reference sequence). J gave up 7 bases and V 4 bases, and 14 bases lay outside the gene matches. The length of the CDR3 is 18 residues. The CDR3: CASSRSPIGQGTNSPLHF. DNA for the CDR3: TGTGCCAGCAGCCGTAGCCCGATAGGACAGGGGACAAATTCACCCCTCCACTTT.

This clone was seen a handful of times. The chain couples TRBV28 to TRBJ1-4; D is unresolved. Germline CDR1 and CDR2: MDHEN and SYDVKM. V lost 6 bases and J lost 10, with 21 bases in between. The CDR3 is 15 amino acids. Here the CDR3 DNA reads TGTGCCAGCAGCTTCCGGGCGGGCCAATCTGGAAAACTGTTTTTT. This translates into CASSFRAGQSGKLFF.

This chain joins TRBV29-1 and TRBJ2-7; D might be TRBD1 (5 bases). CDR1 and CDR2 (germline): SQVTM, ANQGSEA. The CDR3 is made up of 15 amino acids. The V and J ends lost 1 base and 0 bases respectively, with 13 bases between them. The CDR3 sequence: CSVEVAGKSSYEQYF. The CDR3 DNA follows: TGCAGCGTTGAAGTTGCAGGGAAAAGCTCCTACGAGCAGTACTTC.

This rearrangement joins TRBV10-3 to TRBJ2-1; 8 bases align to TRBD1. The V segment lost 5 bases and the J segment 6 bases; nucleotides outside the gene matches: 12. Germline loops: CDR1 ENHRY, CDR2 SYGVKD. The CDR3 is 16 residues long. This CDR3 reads CAISSPAGQGVNEQFF. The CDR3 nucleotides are TGTGCCATCAGTTCCCCTGCCGGACAGGGTGTCAATGAGCAGTTCTTC.

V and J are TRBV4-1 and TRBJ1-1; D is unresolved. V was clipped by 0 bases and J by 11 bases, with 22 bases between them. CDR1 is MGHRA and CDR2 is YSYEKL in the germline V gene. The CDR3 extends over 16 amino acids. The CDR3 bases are TGCGCCAGCAGCCAAGACCGTAAGACATATGGAACTGGGGCTTTCTTT. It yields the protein CASSQDRKTYGTGAFF.

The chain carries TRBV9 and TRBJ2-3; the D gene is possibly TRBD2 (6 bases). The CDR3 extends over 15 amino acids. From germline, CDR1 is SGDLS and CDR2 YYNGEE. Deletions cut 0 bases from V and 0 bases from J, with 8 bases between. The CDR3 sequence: CASSVDTSSTDTQYF. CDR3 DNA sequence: TGTGCCAGCAGCGTAGACACTAGCAGCACAGATACGCAGTATTTT.

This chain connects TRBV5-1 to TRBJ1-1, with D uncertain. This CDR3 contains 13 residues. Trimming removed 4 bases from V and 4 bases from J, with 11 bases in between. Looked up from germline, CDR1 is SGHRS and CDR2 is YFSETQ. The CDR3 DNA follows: TGCGCCAGCAGCCCCGGGGAAGGCACTGAAGCTTTCTTT. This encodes CASSPGEGTEAFF.

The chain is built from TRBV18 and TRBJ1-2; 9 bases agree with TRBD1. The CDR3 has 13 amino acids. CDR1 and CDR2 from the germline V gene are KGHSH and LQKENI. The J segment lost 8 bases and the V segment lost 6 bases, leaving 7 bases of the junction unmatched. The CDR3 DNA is TGTGCCAGCTCGCGGGACAGGGAGGAGGGCTACACCTTC. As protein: CASSRDREEGYTF.

The CDR3 sequence is CAAGRDRESGQYF. For the CDR3, the DNA is TGTGCCGCCGGTCGGGACCGGGAGAGTGGGCAGTACTTC. This rearrangement joins TRBV19 to TRBJ2-7; D possibly corresponds to TRBD2 (6 bases). Germline V gene lookup returns CDR1 LNHDA and CDR2 SQIVND (reference sequence). The CDR3 covers 13 residues. V shed 11 bases and J shed 9 bases, with 23 bases lying between them.

The CDR3 sequence: CAISPAASSPREAFF. For the CDR3, the DNA is TGTGCCATCTCACCGGCGGCCAGCTCCCCGAGAGAAGCTTTCTTT. The chain links TRBV19 to TRBJ1-1, with no clear D. The CDR3 extends over 15 amino acids. The germline CDR1 and CDR2 sequences are LNHDA and SQIVND (reference sequence). Trimming removed 10 bases at V and 8 bases at J, with 26 bases between.

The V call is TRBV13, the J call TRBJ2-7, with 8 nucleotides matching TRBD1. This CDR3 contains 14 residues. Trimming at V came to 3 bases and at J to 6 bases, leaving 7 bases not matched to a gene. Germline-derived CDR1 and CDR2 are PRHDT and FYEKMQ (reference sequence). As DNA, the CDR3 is TGTGCCAGCAGCTTCCGGGACAGGTACACCGAGCAGTACTTC. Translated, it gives CASSFRDRYTEQYF.

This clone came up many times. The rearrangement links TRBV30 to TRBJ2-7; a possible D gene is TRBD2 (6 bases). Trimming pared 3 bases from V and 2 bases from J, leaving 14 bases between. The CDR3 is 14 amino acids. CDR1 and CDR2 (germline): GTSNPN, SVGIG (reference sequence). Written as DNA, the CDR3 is TGTGCCTGGAGCCCTAGAGGACTACCCTACGAGCAGTACTTC. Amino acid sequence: CAWSPRGLPYEQYF.

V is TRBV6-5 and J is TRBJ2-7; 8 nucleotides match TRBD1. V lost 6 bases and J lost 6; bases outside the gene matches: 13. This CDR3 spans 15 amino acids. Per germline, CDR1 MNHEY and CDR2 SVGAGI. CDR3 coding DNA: TGTGCCAGCAGCTCTCAAGGACAGGGCTTGGGCGAGCAGTACTTC. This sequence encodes CASSSQGQGLGEQYF.

CDR3 nucleotides: TGTGCCAGCAGTACGGCGCTACAGGGGGCCGGGCAGTACTTC. It encodes CASSTALQGAGQYF. V and J are TRBV27 and TRBJ2-7; TRBD1 matches 9 bases. The CDR3 is made up of 14 amino acids. Looked up from germline, CDR1 is MNHEY and CDR2 is SMNVEV (reference sequence). Trimming cost V 5 bases and J 9 bases; bases outside gene matches: 11.

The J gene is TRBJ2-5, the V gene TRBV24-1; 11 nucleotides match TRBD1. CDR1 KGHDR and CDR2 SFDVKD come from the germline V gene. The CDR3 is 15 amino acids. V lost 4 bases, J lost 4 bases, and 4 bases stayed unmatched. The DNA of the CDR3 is TGTGCCACCAGTGAAGGGACAGGGGGTCGAGAGACCCAGTACTTC. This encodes CATSEGTGGRETQYF.

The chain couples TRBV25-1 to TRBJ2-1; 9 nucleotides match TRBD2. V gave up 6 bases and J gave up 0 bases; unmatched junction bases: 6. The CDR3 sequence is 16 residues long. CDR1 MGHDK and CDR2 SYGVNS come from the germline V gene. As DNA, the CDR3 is TGTGCCAGCAGATCTCATAGCGGGAGCTCCTACAATGAGCAGTTCTTC. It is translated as CASRSHSGSSYNEQFF.

CDR3 nucleotides: TGTGCCAGCAGTCCCCTAGGCAAGCGAGATACGCAGTATTTT. As protein: CASSPLGKRDTQYF. This chain connects TRBV27 to TRBJ2-3, with no clear D. The CDR3 contains 14 residues. Germline V CDR1 and CDR2: MNHEY, SMNVEV (reference sequence). V gave up 5 bases and J gave up 5 bases, with 14 bases separating them.

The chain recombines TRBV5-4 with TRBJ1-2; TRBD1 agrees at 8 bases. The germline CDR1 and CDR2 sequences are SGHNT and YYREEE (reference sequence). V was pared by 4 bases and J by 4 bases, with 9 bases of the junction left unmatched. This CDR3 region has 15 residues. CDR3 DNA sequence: TGTGCCAGCAGCCCAGGACAGGGCCGGCCCTATGGCTACACCTTC. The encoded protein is CASSPGQGRPYGYTF.

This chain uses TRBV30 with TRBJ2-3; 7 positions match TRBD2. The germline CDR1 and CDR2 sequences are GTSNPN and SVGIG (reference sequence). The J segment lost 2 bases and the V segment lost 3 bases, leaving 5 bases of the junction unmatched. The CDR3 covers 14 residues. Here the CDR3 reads CAWRASGFTDTQYF. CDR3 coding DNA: TGTGCCTGGAGGGCTAGCGGCTTCACAGATACGCAGTATTTT.

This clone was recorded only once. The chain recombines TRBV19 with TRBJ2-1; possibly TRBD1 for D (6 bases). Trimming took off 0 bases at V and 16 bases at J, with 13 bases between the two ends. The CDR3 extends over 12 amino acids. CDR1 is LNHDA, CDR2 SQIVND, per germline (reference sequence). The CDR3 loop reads CASSIDGRGRFF. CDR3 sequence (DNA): TGTGCCAGTAGTATAGACGGCAGGGGACGTTTCTTC.

The CDR3 nucleotides are TGTGCCAGCAGCCCGGCCGGGACAGGGAGGTTCGGCTATGGCTACACCTTC. Translation gives CASSPAGTGRFGYGYTF. The V and J genes are TRBV11-2 and TRBJ1-2, with 9 bases that match TRBD1. Trimming at V came to 5 bases and at J to 4 bases, leaving 14 bases not matched to a gene. CDR1 is SGHAT, CDR2 FQNNGV, per germline. This CDR3 has 17 amino acids.

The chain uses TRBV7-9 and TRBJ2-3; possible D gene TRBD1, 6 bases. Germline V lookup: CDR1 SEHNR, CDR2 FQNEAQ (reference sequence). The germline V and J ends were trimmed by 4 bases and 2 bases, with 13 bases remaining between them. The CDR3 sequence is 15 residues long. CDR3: CASSSPRGTTDTQYF. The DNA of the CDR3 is TGTGCCAGCAGCTCACCCAGGGGAACCACAGATACGCAGTATTTT. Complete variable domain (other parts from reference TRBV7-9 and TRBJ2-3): DTGVSQNPRHKITKRGQNVTFRCDPISEHNRLYWYRQTLGQGPEFLTYFQNEAQLEKSRLLSDRFSAERPKGSFSTLEIQRTEQGDSAMYLCASSSPRGTTDTQYFGPGTRLTVL.

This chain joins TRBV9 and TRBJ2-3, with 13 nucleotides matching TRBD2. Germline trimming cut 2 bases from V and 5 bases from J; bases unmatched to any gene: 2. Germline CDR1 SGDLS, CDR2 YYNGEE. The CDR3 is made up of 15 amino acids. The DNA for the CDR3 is TGTGCCAGCAGCGTCGGACTAGCGGGAGAAGATACGCAGTATTTT. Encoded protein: CASSVGLAGEDTQYF.

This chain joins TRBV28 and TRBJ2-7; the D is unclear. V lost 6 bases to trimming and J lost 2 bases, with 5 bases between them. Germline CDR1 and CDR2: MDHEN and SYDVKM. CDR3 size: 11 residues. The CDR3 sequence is CASRTPYEQYF. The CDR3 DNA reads TGTGCCAGCAGAACACCCTACGAGCAGTACTTC.

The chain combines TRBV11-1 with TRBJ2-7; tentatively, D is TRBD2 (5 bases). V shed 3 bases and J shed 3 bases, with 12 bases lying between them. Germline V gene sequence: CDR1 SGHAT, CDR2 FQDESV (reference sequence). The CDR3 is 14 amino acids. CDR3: CASSFGLLDYEQYF. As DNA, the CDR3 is TGTGCCAGCAGCTTCGGACTCCTAGACTACGAGCAGTACTTC.

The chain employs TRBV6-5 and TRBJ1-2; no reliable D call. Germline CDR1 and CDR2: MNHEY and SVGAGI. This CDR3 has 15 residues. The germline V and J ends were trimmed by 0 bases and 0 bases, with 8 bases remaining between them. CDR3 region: CASSYSGSPNYGYTF. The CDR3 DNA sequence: TGTGCCAGCAGTTACTCGGGCAGCCCTAACTATGGCTACACCTTC.

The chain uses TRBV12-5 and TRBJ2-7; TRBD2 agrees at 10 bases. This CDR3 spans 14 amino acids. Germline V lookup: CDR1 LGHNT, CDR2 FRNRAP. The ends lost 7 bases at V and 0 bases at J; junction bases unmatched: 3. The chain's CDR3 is CASAGTSASYEQYF. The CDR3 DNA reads TGTGCTAGTGCCGGGACTAGCGCCTCCTACGAGCAGTACTTC.